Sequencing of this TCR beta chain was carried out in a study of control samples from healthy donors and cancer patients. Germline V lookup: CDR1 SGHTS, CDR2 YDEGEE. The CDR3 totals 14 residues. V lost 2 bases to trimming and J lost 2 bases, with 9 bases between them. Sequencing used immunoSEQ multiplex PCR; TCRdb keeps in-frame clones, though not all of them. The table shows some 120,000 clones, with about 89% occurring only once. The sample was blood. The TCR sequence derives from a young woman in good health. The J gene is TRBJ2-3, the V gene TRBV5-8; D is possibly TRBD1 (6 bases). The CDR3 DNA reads TGTGCCAGCAGCTTCCAGGGGATCACAGATACGCAGTATTTT. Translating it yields CASSFQGITDTQYF.